Following are 5 T cell receptor beta chains from one sample sequenced in a study of T cell repertoires in cytomegalovirus infection. TCRdb ran MiXCR on the reads and lists one entry per CDR3 protein. The sample lists about 260,000 distinct CDR3 sequences; approximately 14% were seen once. The sequencing input was PBMCs. The receptor set was obtained from a human donor in good health (CMV status not recorded). Some clones in this sample may be carry-over from other donors' samples.

The gene calls are TRBV9 and TRBJ2-3; D is uncertain. The germline V and J ends were trimmed by 5 bases and 2 bases, with 9 bases remaining between them. Germline CDR1 SGDLS, CDR2 YYNGEE. This CDR3 region has 13 residues. As DNA, the CDR3 is TGTGCCAGCAGAGGCATCTCCACAGATACGCAGTATTTT. As protein: CASRGISTDTQYF.

This sequence joins TRBV27 and TRBJ2-7; no reliable D call. Trimming removed 3 bases at V and 3 bases at J, with 15 bases between. Germline V gives CDR1 MNHEY, CDR2 SMNVEV (reference sequence). The CDR3 totals 15 residues. The CDR3 spells CASSLSFQPLYEQYF. CDR3 in DNA: TGTGCCAGCAGTTTGAGTTTCCAGCCCCTCTACGAGCAGTACTTC.

The chain carries TRBV12-3 or TRBV12-4 and TRBJ2-2; D call uncertain. The CDR3 is 14 amino acids. The V end was cut by 1 base, the J end by 3 bases, with 6 bases between. The CDR3 nucleotides are TGTGCCAGCAGTTTAGGCCATGACACCGGGGAGCTGTTTTTT. It codes for CASSLGHDTGELFF.

The rearrangement uses TRBV20-1 and TRBJ1-5; the D gene is possibly TRBD1 (5 bases). Trimming cost V 4 bases and J 0 bases, with 10 bases left between them. Per the germline V gene, CDR1 is DFQATT and CDR2 is SNEGSKA (reference sequence). This CDR3 contains 14 residues. In DNA form, the CDR3 reads TGCAGTGCTAAGACAGATTATAGCAATCAGCCCCAGCATTTT. This codes for CSAKTDYSNQPQHF.

This clonotype was counted only a few times. The chain carries TRBV7-4 and TRBJ2-5; D may be TRBD1 (5 bases). The CDR3 spans 17 residues. The germline V and J ends were trimmed by 5 bases and 4 bases, with 23 bases remaining between them. Germline CDR1 SGHVT, CDR2 SQSDAQ. CDR3 DNA sequence: TGTGCCAGCAGCGGACGGTTGGTCTCCCCAAGGGGAGAGACCCAGTACTTC. It translates to CASSGRLVSPRGETQYF.